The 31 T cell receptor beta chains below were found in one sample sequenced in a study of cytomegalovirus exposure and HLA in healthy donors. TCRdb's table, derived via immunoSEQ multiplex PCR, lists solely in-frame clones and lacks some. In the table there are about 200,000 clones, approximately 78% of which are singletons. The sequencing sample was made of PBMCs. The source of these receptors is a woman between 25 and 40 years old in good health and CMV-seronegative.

The CDR3 is CASSPLGTGSYEQYF. In nucleotides, the CDR3 is TGTGCCAGCTCACCATTAGGGACTGGCTCCTACGAGCAGTACTTC. The chain carries TRBV18 and TRBJ2-7, with D possibly being TRBD2 (6 bases). Germline CDR1 and CDR2: KGHSH and LQKENI. The CDR3 runs 15 residues. Trimming left V 2 bases short and J 0 bases short, with 11 bases between.

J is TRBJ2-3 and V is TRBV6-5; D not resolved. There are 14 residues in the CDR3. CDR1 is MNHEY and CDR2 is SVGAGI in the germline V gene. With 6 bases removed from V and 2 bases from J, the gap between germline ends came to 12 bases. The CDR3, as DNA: TGTGCCAGCAGGGGCCACAAAAACACAGATACGCAGTATTTT. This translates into CASRGHKNTDTQYF.

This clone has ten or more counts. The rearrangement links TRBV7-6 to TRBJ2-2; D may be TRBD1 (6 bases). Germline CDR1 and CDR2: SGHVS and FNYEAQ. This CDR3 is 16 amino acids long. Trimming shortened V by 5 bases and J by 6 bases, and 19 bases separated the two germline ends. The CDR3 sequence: CASSRTPSQGSGELFF. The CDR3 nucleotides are TGTGCCAGCAGCCGAACCCCCTCGCAGGGGTCCGGGGAGCTGTTTTTT.

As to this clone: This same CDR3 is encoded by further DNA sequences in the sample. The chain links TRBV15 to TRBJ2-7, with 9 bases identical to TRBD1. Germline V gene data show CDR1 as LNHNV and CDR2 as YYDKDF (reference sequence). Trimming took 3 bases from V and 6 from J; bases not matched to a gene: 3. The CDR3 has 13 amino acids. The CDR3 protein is CATSRDRGREQYF. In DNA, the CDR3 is TGTGCCACCAGCAGGGACAGGGGTCGCGAGCAGTACTTC.

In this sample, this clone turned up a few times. CDR3 residues: CARSTDRGEKLFF. The CDR3 coding sequence is TGTGCCAGAAGCACCGACAGGGGTGAAAAACTGTTTTTT. The chain links TRBV5-3 to TRBJ1-4, with 8 bases that match TRBD1. TRBV5-3 is reported as an ORF; its role is uncertain. J lost 7 bases, V lost 4 bases, and 3 bases had no gene match. The CDR3 contains 13 residues.

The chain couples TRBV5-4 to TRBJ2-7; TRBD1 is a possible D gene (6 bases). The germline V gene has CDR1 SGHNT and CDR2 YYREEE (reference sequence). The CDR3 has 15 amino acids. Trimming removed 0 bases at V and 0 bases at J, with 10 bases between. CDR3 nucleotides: TGTGCCAGCAGCTTGGGGGGGCTCAGCTCCTACGAGCAGTACTTC. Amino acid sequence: CASSLGGLSSYEQYF.

This CDR3 reads CASSLSGTHKETQYF. The CDR3 nucleotides are TGTGCCAGCAGTTTATCCGGGACACACAAAGAGACCCAGTACTTC. The V gene is TRBV28, the J gene TRBJ2-5; D possibly corresponds to TRBD1 (6 bases). The V end was cut by 1 base, the J end by 3 bases, with 12 bases between. Germline V gene data show CDR1 as MDHEN and CDR2 as SYDVKM. This CDR3 region has 15 residues.

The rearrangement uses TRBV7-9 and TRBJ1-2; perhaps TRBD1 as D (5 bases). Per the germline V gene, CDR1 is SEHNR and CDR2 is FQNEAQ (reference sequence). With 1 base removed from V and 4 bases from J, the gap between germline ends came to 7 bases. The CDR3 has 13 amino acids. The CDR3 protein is CASSLDGAYGYTF. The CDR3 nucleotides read TGTGCCAGCAGCTTAGATGGGGCCTATGGCTACACCTTC.

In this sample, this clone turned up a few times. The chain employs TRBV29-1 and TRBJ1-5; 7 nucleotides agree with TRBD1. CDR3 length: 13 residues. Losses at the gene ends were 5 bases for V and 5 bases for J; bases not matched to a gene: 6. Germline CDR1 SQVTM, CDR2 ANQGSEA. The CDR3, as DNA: TGCAGCGTTCGACAGGGCAGGGATCAGCCCCAGCATTTT. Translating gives CSVRQGRDQPQHF.

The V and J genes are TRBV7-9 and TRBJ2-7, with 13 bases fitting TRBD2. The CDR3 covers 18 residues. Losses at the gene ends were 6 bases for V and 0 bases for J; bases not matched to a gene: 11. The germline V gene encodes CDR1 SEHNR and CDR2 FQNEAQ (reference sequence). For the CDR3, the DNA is TGTGCCAGCAGTTCCACGGGACTAGCGGGGAGGAGCTCCTACGAGCAGTACTTC. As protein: CASSSTGLAGRSSYEQYF.

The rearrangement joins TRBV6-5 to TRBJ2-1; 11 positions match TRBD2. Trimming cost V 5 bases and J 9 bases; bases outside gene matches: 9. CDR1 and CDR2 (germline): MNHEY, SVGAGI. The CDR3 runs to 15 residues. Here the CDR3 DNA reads TGTGCCAGCAGTCCCTCTAGCGGGGGGCGGTTTGAGCAGTTCTTC. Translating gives CASSPSSGGRFEQFF.

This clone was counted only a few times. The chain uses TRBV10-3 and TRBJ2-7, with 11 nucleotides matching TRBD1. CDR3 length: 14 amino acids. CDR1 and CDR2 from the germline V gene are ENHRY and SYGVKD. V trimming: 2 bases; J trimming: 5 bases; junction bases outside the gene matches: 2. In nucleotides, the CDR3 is TGTGCCATCAGTGAGGGACAGGGGGCCGACGAGCAGTACTTC. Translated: CAISEGQGADEQYF.

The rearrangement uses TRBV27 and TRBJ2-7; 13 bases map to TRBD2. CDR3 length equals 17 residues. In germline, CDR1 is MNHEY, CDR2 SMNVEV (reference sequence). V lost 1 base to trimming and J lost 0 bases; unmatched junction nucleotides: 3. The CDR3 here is CASSLWTSGSISYEQYF. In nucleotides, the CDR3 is TGTGCCAGCAGTTTATGGACTAGCGGGAGCATCTCCTACGAGCAGTACTTC.

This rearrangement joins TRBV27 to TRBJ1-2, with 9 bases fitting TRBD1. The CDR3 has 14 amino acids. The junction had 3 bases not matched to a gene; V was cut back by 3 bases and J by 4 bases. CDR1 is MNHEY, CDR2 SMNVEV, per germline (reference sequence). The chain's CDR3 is CASSLDRGFYGYTF. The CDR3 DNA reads TGTGCCAGCAGTTTGGACAGGGGCTTCTATGGCTACACCTTC.

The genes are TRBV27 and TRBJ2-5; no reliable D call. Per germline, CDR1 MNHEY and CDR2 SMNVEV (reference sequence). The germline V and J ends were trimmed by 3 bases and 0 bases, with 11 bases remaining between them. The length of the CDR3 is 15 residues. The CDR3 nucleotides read TGTGCCAGCAGTTTCAGAATAATGTACCAAGAGACCCAGTACTTC. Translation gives CASSFRIMYQETQYF.

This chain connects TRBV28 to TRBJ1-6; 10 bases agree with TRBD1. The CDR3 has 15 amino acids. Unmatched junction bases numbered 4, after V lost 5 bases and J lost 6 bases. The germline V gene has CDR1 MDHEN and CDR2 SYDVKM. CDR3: CASSPRTGGNSPLHF. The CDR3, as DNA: TGTGCCAGCAGTCCCCGGACAGGGGGTAATTCACCCCTCCACTTT.

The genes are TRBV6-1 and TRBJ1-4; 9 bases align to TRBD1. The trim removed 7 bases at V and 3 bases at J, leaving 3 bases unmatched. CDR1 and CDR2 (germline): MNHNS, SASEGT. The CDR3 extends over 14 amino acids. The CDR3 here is CASKWTGANEKLFF. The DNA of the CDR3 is TGTGCCAGCAAATGGACAGGGGCTAATGAAAAACTGTTTTTT.

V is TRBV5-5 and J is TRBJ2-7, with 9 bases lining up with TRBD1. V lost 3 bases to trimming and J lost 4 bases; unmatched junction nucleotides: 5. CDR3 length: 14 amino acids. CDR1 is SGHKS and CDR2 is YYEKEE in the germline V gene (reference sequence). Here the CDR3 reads CASSSLGQGYEQYF. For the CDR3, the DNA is TGTGCCAGCAGCTCATTGGGACAGGGATACGAGCAGTACTTC.

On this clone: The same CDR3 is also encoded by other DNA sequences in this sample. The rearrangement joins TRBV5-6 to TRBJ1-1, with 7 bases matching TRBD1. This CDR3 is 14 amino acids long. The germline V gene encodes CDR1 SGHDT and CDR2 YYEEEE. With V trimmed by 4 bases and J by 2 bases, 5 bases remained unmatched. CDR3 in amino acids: CASSRDRANTEAFF. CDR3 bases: TGTGCCAGCAGCCGCGACAGGGCAAACACTGAAGCTTTCTTT.

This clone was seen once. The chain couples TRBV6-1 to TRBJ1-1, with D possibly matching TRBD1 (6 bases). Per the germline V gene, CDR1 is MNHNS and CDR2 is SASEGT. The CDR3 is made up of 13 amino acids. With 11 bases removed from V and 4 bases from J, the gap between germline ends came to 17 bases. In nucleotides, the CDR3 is TGTGCCGCAAGTCCGGTCAGGGGCACTGAAGCTTTCTTT. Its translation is CAASPVRGTEAFF.

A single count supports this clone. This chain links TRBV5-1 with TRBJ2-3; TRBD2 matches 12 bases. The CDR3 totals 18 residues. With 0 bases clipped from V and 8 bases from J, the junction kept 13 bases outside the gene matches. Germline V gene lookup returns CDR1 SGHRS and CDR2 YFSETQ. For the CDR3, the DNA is TGCGCCAGCAGCTTGGGATCTAGCGGGAGGGCCGATTTGGGTACGCAGTATTTT. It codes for CASSLGSSGRADLGTQYF.

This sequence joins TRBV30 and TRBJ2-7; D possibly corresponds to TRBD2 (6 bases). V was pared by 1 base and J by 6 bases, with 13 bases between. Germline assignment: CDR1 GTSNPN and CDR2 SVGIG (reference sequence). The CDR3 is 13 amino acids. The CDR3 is CAWSAQLGGEQYF. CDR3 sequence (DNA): TGTGCCTGGAGTGCCCAACTGGGGGGCGAGCAGTACTTC.

The CDR3 DNA is TGTGCCAGCTCACCAGTCGCGAGGAACACTGAAGCTTTCTTT. It yields the protein CASSPVARNTEAFF. The chain uses TRBV18 and TRBJ1-1; D not certain. There are 14 residues in the CDR3. V was clipped by 2 bases and J by 1 base, with 8 bases between them. Germline V lookup: CDR1 KGHSH, CDR2 LQKENI.

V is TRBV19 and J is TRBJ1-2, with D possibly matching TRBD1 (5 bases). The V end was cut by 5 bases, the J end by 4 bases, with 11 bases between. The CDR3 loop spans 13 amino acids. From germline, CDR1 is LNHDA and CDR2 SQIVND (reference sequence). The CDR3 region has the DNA TGTGCCAGTAGTGGGGCAGGCGTCTATGGCTACACCTTC. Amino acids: CASSGAGVYGYTF.

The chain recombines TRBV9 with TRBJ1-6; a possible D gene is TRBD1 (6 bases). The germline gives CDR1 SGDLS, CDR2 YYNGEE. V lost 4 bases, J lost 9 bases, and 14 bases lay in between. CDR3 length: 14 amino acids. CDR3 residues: CASSREQGRSPLHF. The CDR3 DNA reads TGTGCCAGCAGCAGGGAACAGGGCCGTTCACCCCTCCACTTT.

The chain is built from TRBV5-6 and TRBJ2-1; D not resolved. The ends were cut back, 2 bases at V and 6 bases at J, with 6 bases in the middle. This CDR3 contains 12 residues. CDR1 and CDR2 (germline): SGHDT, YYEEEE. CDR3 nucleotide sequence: TGTGCCAGCAGCTTCTCAGTCAATGAGCAGTTCTTC. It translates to CASSFSVNEQFF.

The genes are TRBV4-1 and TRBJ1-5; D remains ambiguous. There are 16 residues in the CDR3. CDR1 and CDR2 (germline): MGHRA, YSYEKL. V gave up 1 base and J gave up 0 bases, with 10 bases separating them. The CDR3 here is CASSQVASYSNQPQHF. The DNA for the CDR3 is TGCGCCAGCAGCCAAGTTGCCAGTTATAGCAATCAGCCCCAGCATTTT.

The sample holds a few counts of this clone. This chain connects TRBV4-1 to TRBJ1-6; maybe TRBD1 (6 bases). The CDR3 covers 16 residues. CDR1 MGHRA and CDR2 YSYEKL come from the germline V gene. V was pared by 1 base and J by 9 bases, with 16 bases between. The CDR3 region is CASSQVFPNRASPLHF. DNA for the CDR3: TGCGCCAGCAGCCAAGTTTTCCCGAACAGGGCTTCACCCCTCCACTTT.

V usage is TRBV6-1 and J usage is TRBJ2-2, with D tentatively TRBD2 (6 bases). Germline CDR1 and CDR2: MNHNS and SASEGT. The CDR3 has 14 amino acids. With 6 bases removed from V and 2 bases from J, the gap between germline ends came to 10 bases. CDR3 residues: CASRWDSNTGELFF. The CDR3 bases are TGTGCCAGCAGATGGGACTCCAACACCGGGGAGCTGTTTTTT.

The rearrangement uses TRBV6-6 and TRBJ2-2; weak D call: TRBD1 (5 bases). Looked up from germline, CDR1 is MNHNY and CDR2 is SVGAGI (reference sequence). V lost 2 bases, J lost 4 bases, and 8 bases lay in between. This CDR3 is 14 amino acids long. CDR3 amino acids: CASSYGAGTGELFF. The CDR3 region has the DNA TGTGCCAGCAGTTACGGGGCAGGCACCGGGGAGCTGTTTTTT.

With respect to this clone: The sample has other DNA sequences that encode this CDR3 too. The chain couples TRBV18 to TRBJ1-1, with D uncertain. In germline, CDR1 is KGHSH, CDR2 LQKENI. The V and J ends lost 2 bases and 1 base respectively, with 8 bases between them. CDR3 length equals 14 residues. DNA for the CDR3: TGTGCCAGCTCACCAATCTCGAGGAACACTGAAGCTTTCTTT. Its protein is CASSPISRNTEAFF.